The text below deals with one TCR beta chain. The authors' processing: Estimates of nucleated cell counts were drawn from the amplification of reference gene primers. Assay used: immunoSEQ multiplex PCR; TCRdb lists only in-frame clones, some missing. V and J calls and clone size are as listed in that table; D and trimming were resolved from the DNA. The sample shows about 70,000 clones, around nine tenths of them seen only once. The CDR3 extends over 15 amino acids. V shed 3 bases, J shed 2 bases, and the junction held 7 bases outside the gene matches. CDR1 and CDR2 (germline): LNHDA, SQIVND (reference sequence). This specimen comes from a study of blood T cell repertoires in COVID-19. Study as a whole: Researchers got acute and convalescent COVID-19 samples from the United States, Italy and Spain. T cells, B-cell-depleted T cells, or PBMCs supplied cDNA or gDNA.

The origin of this receptor is a human donor in a cohort sampled during active COVID-19. Input material: peripheral blood. The chain links TRBV19 to TRBJ2-7; 7 nucleotides align to TRBD2. The CDR3 DNA reads TGTGCCAGTAGTATCCTCGCGGGAGCCCCCTACGAGCAGTACTTC. It is translated as CASSILAGAPYEQYF.